This T cell receptor beta chain is from a study of blood T cell repertoires in COVID-19. Libraries were prepared by immunoSEQ multiplex PCR; TCRdb keeps only in-frame clonotypes and omits some of them. Counted here are tens of thousands of clones, roughly 87% occurring once; the ten biggest clones make up over 25%. Germline V CDR1 and CDR2: SGDLS, YYNGEE. The CDR3 runs to 15 residues. Trimming pared 0 bases from V and 2 bases from J, leaving 9 bases between. The sequencing input was peripheral blood. The source of this sequence is a woman older than 75 with active or convalescent COVID-19. The chain combines TRBV9 with TRBJ1-5, with D possibly TRBD1 on 6 matching bases. CDR3 region: CASSVGGGGNQPQHF. The CDR3 nucleotides read TGTGCCAGCAGCGTAGGAGGGGGGGGCAATCAGCCCCAGCATTTT.